This T cell receptor beta chain was sequenced for a study of cytomegalovirus exposure and HLA in healthy donors. PCR primers comprised 60 Vbeta and 13 Jbeta primers. The method was immunoSEQ multiplex PCR; TCRdb's version includes in-frame clones alone and lacks a portion of them. The sample yields some 170,000 clones, roughly 70% seen once. Trimming shortened V by 7 bases and J by 2 bases, and 14 bases separated the two germline ends. The CDR3 extends over 14 amino acids. The germline V gene has CDR1 SGDLS and CDR2 YYNGEE. The sequenced material came from PBMCs. V is TRBV9 and J is TRBJ2-3; D perhaps matches TRBD1 (5 bases). The receptor was isolated from a woman aged 45-59 years in good health and CMV-seropositive. CDR3 sequence: CASPSTAYTDTQYF. For the CDR3, the DNA is TGTGCCAGCCCCTCGACAGCGTACACAGATACGCAGTATTTT.